Included here is one T cell receptor beta chain sequence, with context. Its binding antigen is unknown. It has no much larger one-base neighbor in the sample; base qualities were not kept. TCRbeta CDR3 regions were amplified from genomic DNA using the immunoSEQ Assay, a bias-controlled multiplex PCR. As for the authors' bioinformatics: The number of nucleated cells in each sample was estimated by amplification of reference gene primers within the assay. To quantify the absolute abundance of each unique TCRbeta CDR3 rearrangement, sequence reads were collapsed and filtered. Productive Simpson clonality was computed per sample as the square root of Simpson's diversity index over productive rearrangements. TCRdb took this table from immuneACCESS and kept in-frame rearrangements with V and J called. Such tables lack part of the clones; where checked against another copy, unresolved V genes explain under half of the gap, and the rest is unexplained. D and trimming were read from the DNA, whereas the V and J calls and clone size are those reported in that table. Present in this sample are approximately 140,000 clones, approximately 84% of which were seen just once. The ten largest clones represent 3% to 4.5% of the sample.

The data are from a study of blood T cell repertoires in COVID-19 (dated by TCRdb to the early 2020s). The study in broad terms: Recovered participants in ImmuneRACE Cohort 3 were defined by two consecutive negative NP/OP PCR tests, clearance by a healthcare professional, or resolution of symptoms. The prospective study material was composed of cDNA or gDNA derived from T cells, B-cell-depleted T cells, or PBMCs. Subjects who had been exposed to COVID-19, were actively infected with it, or had recovered from it provided the deeply sampled blood TCRbeta repertoires that made up the dataset. Where available, HLA class I and class II types were obtained from metadata supplied by the sample provider rather than from assay-based typing. The repertoires were released in a freely available public database meant as a resource for research on the immune response to SARS-CoV-2. Samples were obtained from the ongoing ImmuneRACE study (first 160 participants) and from some 1,200 subjects provided by 6 global collaborators. Collaborator samples came from the United States, Italy and Spain and covered acute and convalescent phases of COVID-19. The sample metadata nearly always contained a de-identified subject ID, COVID-19 status, age in years and sex.

CDR1 KGHDR and CDR2 SFDVKD were looked up in the germline V gene. The CDR3 runs 15 amino acids, cysteine and phenylalanine included. The CDR3 DNA has 45 bases and is translated from base 1. V and J lose 9 bases and 2 bases, and a span of 17 bases separates them. Enrolling through a virtual design, the prospective study's participants ranged in age from roughly 18 to 90 years and lived across some 22 United States geographic areas. In the prospective study, cohorts were assigned on the basis of participant-reported clinical history obtained from a screening survey and a study questionnaire. Mobile phlebotomists in the prospective study collected whole blood, serum and a nasopharyngeal or oropharyngeal swab from every participant. Over a roughly 2-month period, participants in the prospective study had the option of providing additional blood draws and questionnaires. Blood samples from the prospective study were shipped frozen or at room temperature prior to DNA extraction.

Paper-wide results and their limitations: How much clinical and demographic metadata was included differed by source and by participant, and the metadata was provided uncurated.

Sequences were obtained from PBMCs or T cells enriched from blood (not recorded which). The sequence was obtained from a man in his forties or fifties in a cohort exposed to, infected with or recovered from COVID-19 (not recorded which). This chain is built from TRBV24-1 and TRBJ2-3, with TRBD1 tentatively as D gene (6 bases match). The CDR3 protein sequence reads: CATSSGAGVTDTQYF. The bases read TGTGCCACCTCCTCTGGGGCAGGGGTCACAGATACGCAGTATTTT.